This T cell receptor beta chain derives from a study of cytomegalovirus exposure and HLA in healthy donors. Study-wide results and caveats: A list of approximately 160 TCR beta chains associated with cytomegalovirus was given. In a later analysis, HLA-associated beta chains showed higher expansion and lower generation probabilities than comparable chains. Diagnosis of cytomegalovirus status made by the classifier reportedly showed high specificity and sensitivity.

Vbeta (60) and Jbeta (13) primers were used in the PCR. TCRdb's copy holds only in-frame clones and misses some; the assay was immunoSEQ multiplex PCR. The sample yields 90,000 to 150,000 clones, more than 80% seen once. On this clone itself: Its target is not known.

V lost 5 bases, J lost 4 bases, and 22 bases lay in between. Germline-derived CDR1 and CDR2 are SGHNT and YENEEA. The CDR3 sequence is 17 residues long. The receptor's source is a man aged 40-50 years in good health and CMV-seronegative. The chain joins TRBV11-3 to TRBJ2-3; perhaps TRBD2 as D (6 bases). The sequencing sample was made of PBMCs. The CDR3 is CASSVNTGTPSSDTQYF. CDR3 DNA: TGTGCCAGCAGCGTAAACACCGGGACTCCATCGTCAGATACGCAGTATTTT.